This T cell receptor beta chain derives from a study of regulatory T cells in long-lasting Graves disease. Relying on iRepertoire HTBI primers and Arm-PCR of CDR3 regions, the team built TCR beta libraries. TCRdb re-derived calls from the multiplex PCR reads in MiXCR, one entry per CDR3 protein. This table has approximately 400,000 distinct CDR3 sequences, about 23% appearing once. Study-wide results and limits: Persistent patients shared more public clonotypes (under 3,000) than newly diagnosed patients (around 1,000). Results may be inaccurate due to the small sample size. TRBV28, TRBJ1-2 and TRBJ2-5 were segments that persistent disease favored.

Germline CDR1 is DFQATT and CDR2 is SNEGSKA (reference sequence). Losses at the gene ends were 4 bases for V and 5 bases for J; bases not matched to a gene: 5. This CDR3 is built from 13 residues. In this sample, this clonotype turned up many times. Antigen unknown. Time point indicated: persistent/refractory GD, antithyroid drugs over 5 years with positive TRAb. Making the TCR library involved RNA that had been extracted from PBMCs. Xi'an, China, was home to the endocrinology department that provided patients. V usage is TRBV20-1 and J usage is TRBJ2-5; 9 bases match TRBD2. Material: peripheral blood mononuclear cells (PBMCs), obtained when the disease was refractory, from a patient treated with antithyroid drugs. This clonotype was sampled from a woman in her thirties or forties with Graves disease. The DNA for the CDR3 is TGCAGTGCTAATAGCGGGGGCTTGGAGACCCAGTACTTC. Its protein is CSANSGGLETQYF.